This is a list of T cell receptor beta chains from one sample in a study of neoadjuvant anti-PD-1 for oral cavity cancer. Sequencing used immunoSEQ multiplex PCR; TCRdb keeps in-frame clones, though not all of them. Seen here are more than 50,000 clones, 65% to 80% observed once, and the top ten hold just over 2.5%. Sequencing used PBMCs, obtained before nivolumab (anti-PD-1) treatment. The source is a person aged 40 to 85 with oral cavity squamous cell carcinoma. The CDR3 runs from the conserved cysteine through the conserved F or W. Fields, in order: J gene, clone size, V gene, CDR3 protein. Size tells how often a clone was seen (once, few, many) or the class of an expanded clone, and some rows leave it out.

J: TRBJ1-1
size: NA
V: TRBV11-2
CDR3: CASSSGQGLTEAFF

J: TRBJ2-5
size: NA
V: TRBV5-6
CDR3: CASSSWSGQGVETQYF

J: TRBJ1-3
size: NA
V: TRBV30
CDR3: CAWKIRVGNTIYF

J: TRBJ2-3
size: NA
V: TRBV6-1
CDR3: CASGQGALGTDTQYF

J: TRBJ2-1
size: few
V: TRBV2
CDR3: CASSDLAGGLNEQFF

J: TRBJ2-7
size: few
V: TRBV10-1
CDR3: CASSERRVSEQYF

J: TRBJ2-2
size: NA
V: TRBV6-5
CDR3: CASSYDRGRTGELFF

J: TRBJ1-1
size: NA
V: TRBV28
CDR3: CAGGGLNTEAFF

J: TRBJ1-2
size: NA
V: TRBV5-1
CDR3: CASSLAQTGGGYTF

J: TRBJ2-7
size: NA
V: TRBV14
CDR3: CASSPSLTGEQYF

J: TRBJ1-5
size: NA
V: TRBV28
CDR3: CASLKGGEGNQPQHF

J: TRBJ1-1
size: NA
V: TRBV6-1
CDR3: CASSERGGLTEAFF

J: TRBJ1-2
size: NA
V: TRBV5-4
CDR3: CASSPGAGNYGYTF

J: TRBJ1-1
size: NA
V: TRBV28
CDR3: CASSLPGGAYEAFF

J: TRBJ1-3
size: NA
V: TRBV4-1
CDR3: CASSQDPAPHSGNTIYF

J: TRBJ2-3
size: once
V: TRBV7-7
CDR3: CASSSGASGTDTQYF